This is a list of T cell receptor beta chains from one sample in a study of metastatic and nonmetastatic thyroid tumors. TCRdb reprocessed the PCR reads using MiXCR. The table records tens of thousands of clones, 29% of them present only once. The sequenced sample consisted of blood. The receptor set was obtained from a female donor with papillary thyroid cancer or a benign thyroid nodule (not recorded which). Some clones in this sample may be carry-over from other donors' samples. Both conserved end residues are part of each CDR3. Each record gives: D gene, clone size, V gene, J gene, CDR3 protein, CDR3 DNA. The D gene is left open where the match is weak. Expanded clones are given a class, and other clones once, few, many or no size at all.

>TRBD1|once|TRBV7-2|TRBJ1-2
CASSFTGGDYGYTF
TGTGCCAGCAGCTTTACAGGGGGCGACTATGGCTACACCTTC
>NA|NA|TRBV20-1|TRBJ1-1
CSAPGLMNTEAFF
TGCAGTGCACCGGGACTGATGAACACTGAAGCTTTCTTT
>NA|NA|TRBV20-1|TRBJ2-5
CSASLSGEETQYF
TGCAGTGCTAGTTTATCGGGAGAGGAGACCCAGTACTTC
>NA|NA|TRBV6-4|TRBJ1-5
CASSGQGVQPPHF
TGTGCCAGCAGCGGGCAGGGAGTGCAGCCGCCGCATTTT
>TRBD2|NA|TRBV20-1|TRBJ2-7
CSARDAGVRYEQYF
TGCAGTGCTAGGGACGCGGGGGTGAGGTACGAGCAGTACTTC
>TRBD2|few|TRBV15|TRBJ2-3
CATSIGGSRGDTQYF
TGTGCCACCAGCATAGGCGGGAGTCGTGGAGATACGCAGTATTTT
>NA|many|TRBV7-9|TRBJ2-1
CASSLEGGDEQFF
TGTGCCAGCAGCTTAGAGGGGGGCGATGAGCAGTTCTTC
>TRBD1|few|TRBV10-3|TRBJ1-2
CAISESIDRAGYTF
TGTGCCATCAGTGAGTCAATCGACAGGGCGGGCTACACCTTC
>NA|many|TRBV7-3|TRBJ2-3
CASSLGGAEDTQYF
TGTGCCAGCAGCTTAGGGGGGGCCGAGGATACGCAGTATTTT
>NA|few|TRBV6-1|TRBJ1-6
CAITTVGQSPLHF
TGTGCCATCACCACGGTGGGCCAGTCACCCCTCCACTTT
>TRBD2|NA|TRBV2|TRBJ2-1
CASSEGLAGGLDEQFF
TGTGCCAGCAGTGAAGGGCTAGCGGGGGGTTTAGATGAGCAGTTCTTC
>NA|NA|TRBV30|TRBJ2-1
CAWSTPFVDEQFF
TGTGCCTGGAGTACTCCGTTTGTCGATGAGCAGTTCTTC
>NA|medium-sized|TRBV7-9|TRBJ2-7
CASSSGHYEQYF
TGTGCCAGCAGCTCGGGACACTACGAGCAGTACTTC
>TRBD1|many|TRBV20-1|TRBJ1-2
CSARDFGGTGVYGYTF
TGCAGTGCTAGAGATTTCGGCGGGACAGGGGTTTATGGCTACACCTTC
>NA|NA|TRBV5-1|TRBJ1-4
CASSLGIGELIEKLFF
TGCGCCAGCAGCTTGGGTATCGGGGAATTGATTGAAAAACTGTTTTTT
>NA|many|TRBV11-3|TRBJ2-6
CASSGEAGANVLTF
TGTGCCAGCAGCGGGGAAGCTGGGGCCAACGTCCTGACTTTC
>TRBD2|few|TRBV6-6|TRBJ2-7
CAIIYAGLANTYEQYF
TGTGCCATCATTTACGCGGGACTAGCGAACACCTACGAGCAGTACTTC
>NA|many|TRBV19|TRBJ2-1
CASSIGAASYNEQFF
TGTGCCAGTAGTATAGGCGCGGCCTCCTACAATGAGCAGTTCTTC
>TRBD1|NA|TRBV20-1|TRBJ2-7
CSAIGDRVYEQYF
TGCAGTGCTATCGGAGACAGGGTCTACGAGCAGTACTTC
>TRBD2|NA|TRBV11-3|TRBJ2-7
CASSLVVATPVVLAGARMYF
TGTGCCAGCAGCTTAGTTGTCGCAACCCCAGTGGTACTAGCGGGAGCTCGTATGTACTTC
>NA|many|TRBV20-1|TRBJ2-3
CSALRVSSTDTQYF
TGCAGTGCCCTTCGGGTGTCCTCCACAGATACGCAGTATTTT
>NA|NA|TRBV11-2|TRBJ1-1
CASSLEGADGGAAAFF
TGTGCCAGCAGCTTAGAGGGGGCAGATGGTGGTGCCGCGGCTTTCTTT
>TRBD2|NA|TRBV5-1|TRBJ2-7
CASSLVRGGNEQYF
TGCGCCAGCAGCTTGGTGCGGGGGGGGAACGAGCAGTACTTC
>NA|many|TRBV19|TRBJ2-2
CASSPEDGSGELFF
TGTGCCAGTAGCCCAGAAGACGGGAGCGGGGAGCTGTTTTTT
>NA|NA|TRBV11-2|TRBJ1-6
CASSPTGLQNSPLHF
TGTGCCAGCAGCCCGACGGGGCTTCAAAATTCACCCCTCCACTTT
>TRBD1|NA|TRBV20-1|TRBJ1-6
CSARTTGLRSPLHF
TGCAGTGCTAGAACGACAGGGCTAAGATCACCCCTCCACTTT
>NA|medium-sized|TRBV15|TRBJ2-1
CATSMAYNEQFF
TGTGCCACCAGCATGGCATACAATGAGCAGTTCTTC
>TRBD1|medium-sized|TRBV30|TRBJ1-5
CAWSGTGNQPQHF
TGTGCCTGGAGTGGGACAGGTAATCAGCCCCAGCATTTT
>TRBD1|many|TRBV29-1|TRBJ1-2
CSAGTGGFYGNF
TGCAGCGCCGGGACAGGGGGCTTTTACGGGAACTTC
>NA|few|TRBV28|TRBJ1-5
CASRGDWGRVNQPQHF
TGTGCCAGCAGGGGGGATTGGGGAAGGGTCAATCAGCCCCAGCATTTT
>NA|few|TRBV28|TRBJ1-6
CASEGLRAPLHF
TGTGCCAGCGAGGGACTCCGGGCACCCCTCCACTTT
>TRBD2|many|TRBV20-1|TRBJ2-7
CSARVLAGDPYEQYF
TGCAGTGCTCGGGTTCTAGCGGGAGACCCCTACGAGCAGTACTTC
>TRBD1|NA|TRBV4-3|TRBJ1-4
CASSQSLQGGSLFF
TGCGCCAGCAGCCAAAGCCTTCAGGGGGGGAGCCTGTTTTTT
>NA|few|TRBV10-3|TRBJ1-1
CAISESREYTRGTPSYEAFF
TGTGCCATCAGTGAGTCTCGTGAATATACTAGGGGCACCCCCTCTTATGAAGCTTTCTTT
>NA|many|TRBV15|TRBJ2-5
CATSKSRQSPGSTQYF
TGTGCCACCAGCAAGAGCAGACAGTCGCCAGGGTCGACCCAGTACTTC
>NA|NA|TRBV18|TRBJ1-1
CASSTKGERAPEAFF
TGTGCCAGCTCAACCAAGGGGGAGAGAGCCCCAGAAGCTTTCTTT
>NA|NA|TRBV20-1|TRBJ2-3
CSAIPGTLVFGDTQYF
TGCAGTGCTATACCGGGGACTCTGGTTTTTGGAGATACGCAGTATTTT
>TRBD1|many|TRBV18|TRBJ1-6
CASSSRTGKPSPLHF
TGTGCCAGCTCATCCCGGACAGGGAAGCCTTCACCCCTCCACTTT
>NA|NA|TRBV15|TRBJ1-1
CATSTEQGLRTEAFF
TGTGCCACCAGCACCGAACAGGGATTGAGGACTGAAGCTTTCTTT
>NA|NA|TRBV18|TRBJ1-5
CDSSFGQITPPQHF
TGTGACAGCTCCTTCGGACAGATAACTCCGCCCCAGCATTTT
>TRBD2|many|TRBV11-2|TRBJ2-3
CASSLSLYSGSNPDTQYF
TGTGCCAGCAGCTTATCTCTATATAGCGGGAGTAACCCAGATACGCAGTATTTT
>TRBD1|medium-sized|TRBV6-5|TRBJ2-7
CASSYSGTGGNEQYF
TGTGCCAGCAGTTACTCGGGGACAGGGGGCAACGAGCAGTACTTC
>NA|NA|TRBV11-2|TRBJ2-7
CASSLVGPNYEQYF
TGTGCCAGCAGCTTAGTAGGTCCAAACTACGAGCAGTACTTC
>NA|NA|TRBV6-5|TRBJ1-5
CASSPPAGGNQPHHF
TGTGCCAGCAGTCCGCCAGCGGGCGGCAATCAGCCCCATCATTTT
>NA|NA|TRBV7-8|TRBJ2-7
CASSSYGFYDQYF
TGTGCCAGCAGCTCTTATGGGTTCTACGATCAGTACTTC
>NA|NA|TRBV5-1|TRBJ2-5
CASSGYFQETQYF
TGCGCCAGCAGCGGATACTTCCAAGAGACCCAGTACTTC
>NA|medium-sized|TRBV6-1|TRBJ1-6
CATGQGASSPLHF
TGTGCCACCGGGCAGGGAGCATCTTCACCCCTCCACTTT
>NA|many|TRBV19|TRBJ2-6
CASTSGKVSGANVLTF
TGTGCCAGTACCTCCGGCAAAGTCTCTGGGGCCAACGTCCTGACTTTC
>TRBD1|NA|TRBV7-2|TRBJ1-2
CASSRDRVQGYPF
TGTGCCAGCAGCAGGGACAGGGTCCAAGGCTACCCCTTC